This T cell receptor beta chain is from a study of CD8 T cells in Susac syndrome. Overall study findings and caveats: It was acknowledged in the study that its TCR sequencing and HLA analysis involved a relatively small number of individuals.

On this clonotype: Its antigen remains unknown.

RNA totalling roughly 0.45 to 1 ug underwent reverse transcription with random hexamers. TCRdb re-derived calls from the immunoSEQ multiplex PCR reads in MiXCR, one entry per CDR3 protein. This repertoire shows 170,000 or so distinct CDR3 sequences, around 94% found once; its top ten account for 0.1% to 0.13%. The ends lost 3 bases at V and 1 base at J; junction bases unmatched: 7. Looked up from germline, CDR1 is LGHDT and CDR2 is YNNKEL (reference sequence). The CDR3 contains 16 residues. Sequenced sample: CD4+ T cells from PBMCs. This rearrangement joins TRBV3-1 to TRBJ2-3; 7 nucleotides align to TRBD1. This sequence originates from a human donor with Susac syndrome. CDR3 sequence reads: CASSHPRQGGTDTQYF. The CDR3 DNA reads as TGTGCCAGCAGCCACCCTAGACAGGGCGGCACAGATACGCAGTATTTT.